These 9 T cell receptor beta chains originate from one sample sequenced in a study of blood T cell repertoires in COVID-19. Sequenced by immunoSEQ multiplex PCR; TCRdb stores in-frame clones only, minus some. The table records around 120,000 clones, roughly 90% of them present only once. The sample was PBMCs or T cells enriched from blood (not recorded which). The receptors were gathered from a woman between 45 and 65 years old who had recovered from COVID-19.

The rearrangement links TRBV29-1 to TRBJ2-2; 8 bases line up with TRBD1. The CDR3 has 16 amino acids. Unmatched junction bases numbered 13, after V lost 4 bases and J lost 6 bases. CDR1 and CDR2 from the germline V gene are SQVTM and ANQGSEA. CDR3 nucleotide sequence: TGCAGCGTTGGTGCTCGCGGGACAGGTGGAGCCGGGGAGCTGTTTTTT. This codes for CSVGARGTGGAGELFF.

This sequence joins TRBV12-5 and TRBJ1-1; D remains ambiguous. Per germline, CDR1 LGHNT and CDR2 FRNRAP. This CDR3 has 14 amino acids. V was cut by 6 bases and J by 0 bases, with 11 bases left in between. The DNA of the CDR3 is TGTGCTAGTGGGATCGGGGAGATGAACACTGAAGCTTTCTTT. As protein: CASGIGEMNTEAFF. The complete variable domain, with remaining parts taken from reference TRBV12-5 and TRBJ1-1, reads DARVTQTPRHKVTEMGQEVTMRCQPILGHNTVFWYRQTMMQGLELLAYFRNRAPLDDSGMPKDRFSAEMPDATLATLKIQPSEPRDSAVYFCASGIGEMNTEAFFGQGTRLTVV.

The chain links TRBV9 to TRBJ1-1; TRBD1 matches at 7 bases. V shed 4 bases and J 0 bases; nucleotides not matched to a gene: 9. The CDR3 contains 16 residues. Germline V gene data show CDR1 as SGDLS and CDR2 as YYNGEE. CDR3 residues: CASSTDRVGMNTEAFF. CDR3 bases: TGTGCCAGCAGCACCGACAGGGTCGGGATGAACACTGAAGCTTTCTTT. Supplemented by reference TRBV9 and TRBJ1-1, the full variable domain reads DSGVTQTPKHLITATGQRVTLRCSPRSGDLSVYWYQQSLDQGLQFLIQYYNGEERAKGNILERFSAQQFPDLHSELNLSSLELGDSALYFCASSTDRVGMNTEAFFGQGTRLTVV.

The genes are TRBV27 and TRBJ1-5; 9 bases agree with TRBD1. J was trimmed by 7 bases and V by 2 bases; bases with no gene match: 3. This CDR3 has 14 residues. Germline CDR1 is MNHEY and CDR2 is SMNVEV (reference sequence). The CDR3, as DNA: TGTGCCAGCAGTTTAACAGGGGGCAGGCAGCCCCAGCATTTT. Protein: CASSLTGGRQPQHF.

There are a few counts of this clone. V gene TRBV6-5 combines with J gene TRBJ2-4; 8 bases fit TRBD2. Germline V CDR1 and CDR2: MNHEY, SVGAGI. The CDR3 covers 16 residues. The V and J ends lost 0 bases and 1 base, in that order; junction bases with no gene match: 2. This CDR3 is CASSYSGGGAKNIQYF. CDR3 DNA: TGTGCCAGCAGTTACTCCGGCGGGGGGGCCAAAAACATTCAGTACTTC.

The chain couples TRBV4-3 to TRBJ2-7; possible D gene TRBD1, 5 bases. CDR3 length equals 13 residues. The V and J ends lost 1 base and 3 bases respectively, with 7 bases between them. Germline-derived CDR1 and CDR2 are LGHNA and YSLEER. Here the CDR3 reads CASSQGQFYEQYF. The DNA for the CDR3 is TGCGCCAGCAGCCAAGGACAGTTCTACGAGCAGTACTTC.

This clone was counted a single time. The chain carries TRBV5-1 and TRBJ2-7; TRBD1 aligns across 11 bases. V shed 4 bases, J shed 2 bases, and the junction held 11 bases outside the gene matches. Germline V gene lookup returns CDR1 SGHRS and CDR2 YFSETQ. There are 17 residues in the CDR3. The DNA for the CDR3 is TGCGCCAGCAGCCCTAGGACAGGGGGCCGCATTACCTACGAGCAGTACTTC. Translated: CASSPRTGGRITYEQYF.

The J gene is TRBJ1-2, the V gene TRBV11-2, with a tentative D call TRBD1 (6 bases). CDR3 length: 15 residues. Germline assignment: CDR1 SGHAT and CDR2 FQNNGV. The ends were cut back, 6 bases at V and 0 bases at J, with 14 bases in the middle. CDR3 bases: TGTGCCAGCAGGAGAACAGGGAACGCTAACTATGGCTACACCTTC. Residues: CASRRTGNANYGYTF.

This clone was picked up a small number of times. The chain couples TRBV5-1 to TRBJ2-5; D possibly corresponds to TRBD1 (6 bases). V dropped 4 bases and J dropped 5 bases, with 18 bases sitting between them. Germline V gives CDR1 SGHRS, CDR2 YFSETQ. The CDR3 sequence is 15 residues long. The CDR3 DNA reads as TGCGCCAGCAGCAATGGAGTGGGGGCGGTGGAGACCCAGTACTTC. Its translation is CASSNGVGAVETQYF.